The 21 T cell receptor beta chains below all came from one sample that was sequenced in a study of blood T cell repertoires in COVID-19. TCRdb keeps only in-frame clones here, not all; method: immunoSEQ multiplex PCR. The sample lists roughly 440,000 clones, about 87% occurring once. The sample was peripheral blood. These receptors all come from a woman between 50 and 59 years old with COVID-19, enrolled during active disease.

V gene TRBV19 combines with J gene TRBJ1-1; D call uncertain. Trimming took 6 bases from V and 5 from J, leaving 16 bases between them. Per germline, CDR1 LNHDA and CDR2 SQIVND (reference sequence). The CDR3 totals 14 residues. The CDR3 DNA sequence: TGTGCCAGTAGAACCGACCGCGAGGGAACTGAAGCTTTCTTT. As protein: CASRTDREGTEAFF.

This clone has only one observation. This chain connects TRBV2 to TRBJ2-7; 8 bases are a match to TRBD1. The V and J ends lost 8 bases and 3 bases, in that order; junction bases with no gene match: 6. The CDR3 has 13 amino acids. Germline V gene data show CDR1 as SNHLY and CDR2 as FYNNEI. The CDR3 DNA reads TGTGCCAGCGGGGTCGGACAGGGCTACGAGCAGTACTTC. It specifies CASGVGQGYEQYF. Drawing the rest from reference TRBV2 and TRBJ2-7, the complete variable domain is EPEVTQTPSHQVTQMGQEVILRCVPISNHLYFYWYRQILGQKVEFLVSFYNNEISEKSEIFDDQFSVERPDGSNFTLKIRSTKLEDSAMYFCASGVGQGYEQYFGPGTRLTVT.

The chain recombines TRBV30 with TRBJ1-4, with 10 bases aligning to TRBD1. This CDR3 comprises 14 residues. The germline CDR1 and CDR2 sequences are GTSNPN and SVGIG (reference sequence). V dropped 1 base and J dropped 8; count of bases not matched to a gene: 4. In DNA form, the CDR3 reads TGTGCCTGGAGTGCCGGGACAGGGGTAGAAAAACTGTTTTTT. This codes for CAWSAGTGVEKLFF.

About this clone: The germline gene is not matched at one end of the junction; a read error may be the cause. The J gene is TRBJ1-2, the V gene TRBV9, with TRBD1 identical over 8 bases. This CDR3 comprises 12 residues. Germline values: CDR1 SGDLS, CDR2 YYNGEE. CDR3 residues: CASSAPGQASEF. As DNA, the CDR3 is TGTGCCAGCAGCGCTCCGGGACAGGCCTCCGAATTC. The complete variable domain, with remaining parts taken from reference TRBV9 and TRBJ1-2, reads DSGVTQTPKHLITATGQRVTLRCSPRSGDLSVYWYQQSLDQGLQFLIQYYNGEERAKGNILERFSAQQFPDLHSELNLSSLELGDSALYFCASSAPGQASEFGSGTRLTVV.

The CDR3, as DNA: TGCGCCAGCAGCCCTAGCGGGGGGGCCTTCACCGGGGAGCTGTTTTTT. The encoded protein is CASSPSGGAFTGELFF. The chain recombines TRBV5-1 with TRBJ2-2; 12 bases align to TRBD2. V lost 4 bases, J lost 4 bases, and 5 bases stayed unmatched. Per the germline V gene, CDR1 is SGHRS and CDR2 is YFSETQ. There are 16 residues in the CDR3.

This chain uses TRBV7-6 with TRBJ2-1, with a weak D call TRBD1 (5 bases). This CDR3 contains 13 residues. Trimming shortened V by 3 bases and J by 7 bases, and 10 bases separated the two germline ends. The germline V gene has CDR1 SGHVS and CDR2 FNYEAQ. CDR3 residues: CASSFWRQNEQFF. As DNA, the CDR3 is TGTGCCAGCAGCTTTTGGAGACAGAATGAGCAGTTCTTC.

V and J are TRBV5-1 and TRBJ2-7; D possibly corresponds to TRBD1 (6 bases). CDR1 is SGHRS and CDR2 is YFSETQ in the germline V gene. The ends were cut back, 7 bases at V and 0 bases at J, with 11 bases in the middle. The CDR3 extends over 13 amino acids. In nucleotides, the CDR3 is TGCGCCAGCTCCACAGGGAGCTCCTACGAGCAGTACTTC. Protein sequence: CASSTGSSYEQYF. Drawing the rest from reference TRBV5-1 and TRBJ2-7, the complete variable domain is KAGVTQTPRYLIKTRGQQVTLSCSPISGHRSVSWYQQTPGQGLQFLFEYFSETQRNKGNFPGRFSGRQFSNSRSEMNVSTLELGDSALYLCASSTGSSYEQYFGPGTRLTVT.

This chain connects TRBV6-5 to TRBJ2-7; possibly TRBD1 for D (5 bases). Germline V gene sequence: CDR1 MNHEY, CDR2 SVGAGI. This CDR3 spans 14 amino acids. The V gene lost 7 bases and the J gene lost 0 bases, with 13 bases spanning the gap. CDR3 region: CASNNRYSSYEQYF. CDR3 DNA sequence: TGTGCCAGCAACAACAGGTACAGCTCCTACGAGCAGTACTTC.

The gene calls are TRBV3-1 (or the pseudogene TRBV3-2) and TRBJ2-1; tentatively, D is TRBD2 (6 bases). There are 15 residues in the CDR3. Germline assignment: CDR1 LGHDT and CDR2 YNNKEL (reference sequence). The V and J ends lost 3 bases and 5 bases respectively, with 14 bases between them. The CDR3 loop is CASSQSPGLHNEQFF. The CDR3 coding sequence is TGTGCCAGCAGCCAGTCCCCGGGACTTCACAATGAGCAGTTCTTC.

J is TRBJ1-2 and V is TRBV10-3; D might be TRBD1 (5 bases). The ends were cut back, 3 bases at V and 2 bases at J, with 7 bases in the middle. The germline gives CDR1 ENHRY, CDR2 SYGVKD. The CDR3 has 13 amino acids. CDR3 nucleotide sequence: TGTGCCATCAGTGAAGCAGGGAACTATGGCTACACCTTC. Residues: CAISEAGNYGYTF.

The genes are TRBV11-1 and TRBJ2-3; 7 positions match TRBD2. The CDR3 consists of 15 residues. Germline V CDR1 and CDR2: SGHAT, FQDESV (reference sequence). Germline trimming cut 2 bases from V and 6 bases from J; bases unmatched to any gene: 8. The CDR3 region is CASSLIAGQWDTQYF. The CDR3 DNA is TGTGCCAGCAGCTTAATAGCGGGTCAGTGGGATACGCAGTATTTT. Drawing the rest from reference TRBV11-1 and TRBJ2-3, the complete variable domain is EAEVAQSPRYKITEKSQAVAFWCDPISGHATLYWYRQILGQGPELLVQFQDESVVDDSQLPKDRFSAERLKGVDSTLKIQPAELGDSAMYLCASSLIAGQWDTQYFGPGTRLTVL.

The rearrangement links TRBV19 to TRBJ1-2, with a possible D match to TRBD1 (6 bases). This CDR3 region has 16 residues. V lost 7 bases and J 1 base, leaving 19 bases between the germline ends. CDR1 LNHDA and CDR2 SQIVND come from the germline V gene (reference sequence). CDR3 residues: CASTPMGGAINYGYTF. In DNA, the CDR3 is TGTGCCAGTACGCCGATGGGGGGGGCGATTAACTATGGCTACACCTTC.

This sequence joins TRBV28 and TRBJ1-3; tentative D call: TRBD1 (6 bases). V was trimmed by 6 bases and J by 2 bases, leaving 14 bases between them. The germline V gene has CDR1 MDHEN and CDR2 SYDVKM. CDR3 size: 15 residues. This CDR3 is CASRSPGGAGNTIYF. The CDR3, as DNA: TGTGCCAGCAGGTCCCCGGGGGGCGCTGGAAACACCATATATTTT.

This chain connects TRBV10-1 to TRBJ2-2; weak D call: TRBD2 (5 bases). The V gene's germline CDR1 is WNHNN and CDR2 SYGVQD (reference sequence). V dropped 3 bases and J dropped 0 bases, with 8 bases sitting between them. The CDR3 is 15 amino acids. The CDR3 DNA reads as TGCGCCAGCAGTGAAGCGGCGACGAACACCGGGGAGCTGTTTTTT. Translation gives CASSEAATNTGELFF.

This chain connects TRBV9 to TRBJ1-1; D possibly corresponds to TRBD1 (5 bases). The CDR3 loop spans 15 amino acids. The germline V and J ends were trimmed by 4 bases and 7 bases, with 20 bases remaining between them. Per the germline V gene, CDR1 is SGDLS and CDR2 is YYNGEE. Here the CDR3 reads CASSQGMGLLSEAFF. CDR3 DNA sequence: TGTGCCAGCAGCCAGGGAATGGGGCTGTTAAGTGAAGCTTTCTTT.

The sample holds a few counts of this clone. The chain links TRBV11-2 to TRBJ1-6; 8 bases align to TRBD1. CDR1 and CDR2 from the germline V gene are SGHAT and FQNNGV. The CDR3 length is 15 residues. Unmatched junction bases numbered 5, after V lost 1 base and J lost 9 bases. The CDR3 sequence: CASSLVTGGISPLHF. The CDR3 nucleotides are TGTGCCAGCAGCTTAGTAACAGGGGGAATTTCACCCCTCCACTTT.

The J gene is TRBJ1-1, the V gene TRBV19; D uncertain. There are 13 residues in the CDR3. Trimming took 10 bases from V and 1 from J, leaving 13 bases between them. Germline V gives CDR1 LNHDA, CDR2 SQIVND (reference sequence). The CDR3 bases are TGTGCCACCAAGAGCGGCCAGAACACTGAAGCTTTCTTT. Its protein is CATKSGQNTEAFF.

The J gene is TRBJ2-7, the V gene TRBV11-3; 7 positions match TRBD1. Germline V gene lookup returns CDR1 SGHNT and CDR2 YENEEA. The CDR3 totals 16 residues. J lost 1 base, V lost 5 bases, and 11 bases had no gene match. CDR3 bases: TGTGCCAGCAGCCCCGAGGTACTGGACAGGTCCTACGAGCAGTACTTC. As protein: CASSPEVLDRSYEQYF.

This chain connects TRBV7-9 to TRBJ1-1; D gene ambiguous. Germline-derived CDR1 and CDR2 are SEHNR and FQNEAQ (reference sequence). This CDR3 contains 15 residues. V dropped 1 base and J dropped 1 base, with 10 bases sitting between them. CDR3 residues: CASSLVLSGNTEAFF. CDR3 DNA: TGTGCCAGCAGCTTAGTGCTCAGTGGGAACACTGAAGCTTTCTTT.

This chain joins TRBV24-1 and TRBJ2-1; TRBD2 matches at 10 bases. The J segment lost 5 bases and the V segment lost 3 bases, leaving 12 bases of the junction unmatched. The CDR3 is made up of 18 amino acids. Germline V CDR1 and CDR2: KGHDR, SFDVKD. This CDR3 reads CATSDPRASGGLDNEQFF. The CDR3, as DNA: TGTGCCACCAGTGATCCTCGGGCTAGCGGGGGCCTCGACAATGAGCAGTTCTTC.

J is TRBJ1-2 and V is TRBV9, with D unresolved. V lost 0 bases and J 8 bases, leaving 11 bases between the germline ends. There are 13 residues in the CDR3. Per germline, CDR1 SGDLS and CDR2 YYNGEE. The CDR3 reads CASSVDLGGGYTF. CDR3 DNA sequence: TGTGCCAGCAGCGTAGACCTGGGAGGAGGCTACACCTTC.